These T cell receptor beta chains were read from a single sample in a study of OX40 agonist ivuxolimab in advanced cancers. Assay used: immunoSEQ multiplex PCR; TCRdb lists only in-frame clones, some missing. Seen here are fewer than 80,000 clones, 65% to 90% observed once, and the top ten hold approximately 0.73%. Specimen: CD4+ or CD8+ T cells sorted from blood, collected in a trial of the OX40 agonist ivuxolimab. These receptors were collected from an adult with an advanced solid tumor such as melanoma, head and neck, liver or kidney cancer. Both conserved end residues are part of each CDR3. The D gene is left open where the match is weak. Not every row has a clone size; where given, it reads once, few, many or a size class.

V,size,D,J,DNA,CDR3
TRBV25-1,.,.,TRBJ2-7,TGTGCCTCTCACCGCGGACAGCCTCCCTACGAGCAGTACTTC,CASHRGQPPYEQYF
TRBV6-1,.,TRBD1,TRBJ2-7,TGTGCCAGCAGTGAAGCAGGGACAGGGGCCCCCTACGAGCAGTACTTC,CASSEAGTGAPYEQYF
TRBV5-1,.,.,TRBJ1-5,TGCGCCAGCAGCCGGGACCCCCTGGGCAATAGCAATCAGCCCCAGCATTTT,CASSRDPLGNSNQPQHF
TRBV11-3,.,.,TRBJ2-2,TGTGCCAGCAGCTTAGGGACAGCGAACGGGGAGCTGTTTTTT,CASSLGTANGELFF
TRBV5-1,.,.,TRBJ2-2,TGCGCCAGCAGCCTACGGGGGGCGCACACCGGGGAGCTGTTTTTT,CASSLRGAHTGELFF
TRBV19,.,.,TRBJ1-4,TGTGCCAGTACTCGGAATGAAAAACTGTTTTTT,CASTRNEKLFF
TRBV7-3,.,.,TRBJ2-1,TGTGCCAGCAGCCCGGACAGATGGTCCTACAATGAGCAGTTCTTC,CASSPDRWSYNEQFF
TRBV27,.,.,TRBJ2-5,TGTGCCAGCAGTAGACCAGGATTGTACCAAGAGACCCAGTACTTC,CASSRPGLYQETQYF
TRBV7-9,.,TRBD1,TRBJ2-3,TGTGCCAGCAGCTCATCTGACAGGGGGCGAACAGATACGCAGTATTTT,CASSSSDRGRTDTQYF
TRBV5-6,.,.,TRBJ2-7,TGTGCCAGCACTCGGGCCGGCTACGAGCAGTACTTC,CASTRAGYEQYF
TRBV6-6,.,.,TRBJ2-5,TGTGCCAGCAGTTATGGGGTAGAGACCCAGTACTTC,CASSYGVETQYF
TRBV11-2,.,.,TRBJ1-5,TGTGCCAGCAGCCAGGGACCCAATCAGCCCCAGCATTTT,CASSQGPNQPQHF
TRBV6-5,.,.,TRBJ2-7,TGTGCCAGCAGATTACGTGGAGGGAACTCCTACGAGCAGTACTTC,CASRLRGGNSYEQYF
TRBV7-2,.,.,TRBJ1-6,TGTGCCAGCAGCTTAGTCGTAAATAATTCACCCCTCCACTTT,CASSLVVNNSPLHF
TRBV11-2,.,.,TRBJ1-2,TGTGCCAGCAGCTCCCTCGATAACTATGGCTACACCTTC,CASSSLDNYGYTF
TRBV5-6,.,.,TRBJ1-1,TGTGCCAGCAGCCTTAGGTACACTGAAGCTTTCTTT,CASSLRYTEAFF
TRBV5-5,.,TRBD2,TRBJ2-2,TGTGCCAGCAGCTCCCTTGGAGCAGCGGGAGGTGGCACCGGGGAGCTGTTTTTT,CASSSLGAAGGGTGELFF
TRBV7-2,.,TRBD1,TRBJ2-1,TGTGCCAGCAGCTCGGACAGGGCGGTTCCCTATGAGCAGTTCTTC,CASSSDRAVPYEQFF
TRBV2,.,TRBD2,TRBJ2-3,TGTGCCAGCAGCCTTGGACTAGCGGCCGGTGCCGATACGCAGTATTTT,CASSLGLAAGADTQYF
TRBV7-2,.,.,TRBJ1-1,TGTGCCAGCACCGATTACAGGGCGACTGAAGCTTTCTTT,CASTDYRATEAFF
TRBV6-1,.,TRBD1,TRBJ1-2,TGTGCCAGCACCTCGGGACAGGGCGACTATGGCTACACCTTC,CASTSGQGDYGYTF
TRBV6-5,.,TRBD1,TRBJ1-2,TGTGCCAGCAATTTGGGACAGGGGATCACTATGCCTACCTTC,CASNLGQGITMPTF
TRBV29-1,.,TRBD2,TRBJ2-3,TGCAGCGTTCCGACTAGCGGGGGAATCACAGATACGCAGTATTTT,CSVPTSGGITDTQYF
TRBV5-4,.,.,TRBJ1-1,TGTGCCAGCAGCCGTTTGGTGGTCTCAGGGGTTAACACTGAAGCTTTCTTT,CASSRLVVSGVNTEAFF
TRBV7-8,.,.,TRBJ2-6,TGTGCCAGCAGCCGGGCCCCAGGGGCCAACGTCCTGACTTTC,CASSRAPGANVLTF
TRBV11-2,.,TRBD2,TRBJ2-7,TGTGCCAGCAGCTTGACTAGCGGCACCTACGAGCAGTACTTC,CASSLTSGTYEQYF
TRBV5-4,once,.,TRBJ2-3,TGTGCCAGCAGCTGGGGACTTAACGTAGATACGCAGTATTTT,CASSWGLNVDTQYF
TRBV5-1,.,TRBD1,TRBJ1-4,TGCGCCAGCAGCCAAGACAGGGGGCCTAATGAAAAACTGTTTTTT,CASSQDRGPNEKLFF
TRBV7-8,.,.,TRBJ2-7,TGTGCCAGCAGCATCCAGGGCTACGAGCAGTACTTC,CASSIQGYEQYF
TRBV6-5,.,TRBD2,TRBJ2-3,TGTGCCAGCGCCCGTAGCGGGAGCACAGATACGCAGTATTTT,CASARSGSTDTQYF
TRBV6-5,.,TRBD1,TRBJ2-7,TGTGCCAGCAGCCGCGATCCGGGACAGGGAACCGAGCAGTACTTC,CASSRDPGQGTEQYF
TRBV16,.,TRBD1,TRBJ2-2,TGTGCCAGCAGCCATCTTAGACAGGGCGTGAACACCGGGGAGCTGTTTTTT,CASSHLRQGVNTGELFF
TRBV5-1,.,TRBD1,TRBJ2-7,TGCGCCAGCAGCCAGACAGGGGTTTCGTCCTACGAGCAGTACTTC,CASSQTGVSSYEQYF
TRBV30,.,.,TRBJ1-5,TGTGCCTGGAGTGTACGTGGGCAGCCCCAGCATTTT,CAWSVRGQPQHF
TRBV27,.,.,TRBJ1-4,TGTGCCAGCAGTCTAGACGCAACTAATGAAAAACTGTTTTTT,CASSLDATNEKLFF
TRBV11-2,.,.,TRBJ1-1,TGTGCCAGCAGCTACCGGGTGACTGAAGCTTTCTTT,CASSYRVTEAFF
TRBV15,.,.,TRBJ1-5,TGTGCCACCAGCAGAGATCCCGGTCAGCCCCAGCATTTT,CATSRDPGQPQHF
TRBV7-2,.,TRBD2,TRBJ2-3,TGTGCCAGCAGCTTAGAAGGGTCTAGCGGGGGGACCACAGATACGCAGTATTTT,CASSLEGSSGGTTDTQYF
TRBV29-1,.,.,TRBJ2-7,TGCAGCGTTGGGGGGTCGCAGGGAAGGGGGGAGCAGTACTTC,CSVGGSQGRGEQYF
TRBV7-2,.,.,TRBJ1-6,TGTGCCAGCAGCTTCCTCCCGCCAGGGGTTGGTTCACCCCTCCACTTT,CASSFLPPGVGSPLHF
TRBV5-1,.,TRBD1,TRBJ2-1,TGCGCCAGCAGCATGGGACAGGGCTACAATGAGCAGTTCTTC,CASSMGQGYNEQFF
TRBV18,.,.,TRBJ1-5,TGTGCCAGCTCACTCCGGGGCCGGGTTGGGCCCCAGCATTTT,CASSLRGRVGPQHF
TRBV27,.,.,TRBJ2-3,TGTGCCAGCAGTTTTGGAGGGGGTACAGATACGCAGTATTTT,CASSFGGGTDTQYF
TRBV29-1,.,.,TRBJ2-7,TGCAGCGTTTTGGGGAGGGGGACTTGGGGCGAGCAGTACTTC,CSVLGRGTWGEQYF
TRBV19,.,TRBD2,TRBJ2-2,TGTGCCAGTAGTATCCGCAGCGGACTAGCTACCCTGATTGCCGGGGAGCTGTTTTTT,CASSIRSGLATLIAGELFF
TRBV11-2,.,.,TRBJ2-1,TGTGCCAGCAGCTTAAACAGGGCTTACAATGAGCAGTTCTTC,CASSLNRAYNEQFF
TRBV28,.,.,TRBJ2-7,TGTGCCAGCAGTTTAAGGAGGGCCTACCCCTACGAGCAGTACTTC,CASSLRRAYPYEQYF
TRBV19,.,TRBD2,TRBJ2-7,TGTGCCAGTAGTATCGGACGGGGGGGGCGAGCCTACGAGCAGTACTTC,CASSIGRGGRAYEQYF
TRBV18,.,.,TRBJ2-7,TGTGCCAGCTCACCGGGAGTCTACGGGAGCTACGAGCAGTACTTC,CASSPGVYGSYEQYF
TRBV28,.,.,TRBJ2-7,TGTGCCACCCAGGTCCCGCCGAACTACGAGCAGTACTTC,CATQVPPNYEQYF
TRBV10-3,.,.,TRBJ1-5,TGTGCCATCAGTGACAGGGATAATCAGCCCCAGCATTTT,CAISDRDNQPQHF
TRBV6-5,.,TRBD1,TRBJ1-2,TGTGCCAGCAGCCAGGGGGGGCCTAACTATGGCTACACCTTC,CASSQGGPNYGYTF